This TCR beta chain was sequenced for a study of CD8+ T cells in alopecia areata. Study overall: Patients in the treated group were given tofacitinib by mouth, 5 to 10 mg twice a day.

Extracted from the samples, RNA was reverse transcribed into cDNA to serve as the sequencing template. Profiling relied on immunoSEQ multiplex PCR, and the TCRdb table lists in-frame clones only, not all of them. The sample lists fewer than 150,000 clones, approximately 80% occurring once. General study points: Scalp sample sequencing also detects resident alphabeta T cells of normal skin. Higher clonality and more expanded CD8+ clones appeared in lesional than normal scalp.

On this clone: Its specificity is not known.

The germline V gene encodes CDR1 LGHNA and CDR2 YNFKEQ. With 0 bases removed from V and 0 bases from J, the gap between germline ends came to 11 bases. There are 16 residues in the CDR3. The treatment here: oral pan-JAK inhibitor, 5-10 mg twice daily. Obtained from alopecia areata patients were lesional scalp punch biopsies along with peripheral blood. The source of this sequence is a human donor with alopecia areata. The chain joins TRBV4-2 to TRBJ2-5; D possibly uses TRBD1 or TRBD2 (5 bases each). The sequenced sample was CD8+ T cells sorted from blood, obtained at week 4, from a patient treated with tofacitinib. CDR3 in amino acids: CASSQEGSGHQETQYF. The CDR3 bases are TGTGCCAGCAGCCAAGAAGGGTCGGGACACCAAGAGACCCAGTACTTC.